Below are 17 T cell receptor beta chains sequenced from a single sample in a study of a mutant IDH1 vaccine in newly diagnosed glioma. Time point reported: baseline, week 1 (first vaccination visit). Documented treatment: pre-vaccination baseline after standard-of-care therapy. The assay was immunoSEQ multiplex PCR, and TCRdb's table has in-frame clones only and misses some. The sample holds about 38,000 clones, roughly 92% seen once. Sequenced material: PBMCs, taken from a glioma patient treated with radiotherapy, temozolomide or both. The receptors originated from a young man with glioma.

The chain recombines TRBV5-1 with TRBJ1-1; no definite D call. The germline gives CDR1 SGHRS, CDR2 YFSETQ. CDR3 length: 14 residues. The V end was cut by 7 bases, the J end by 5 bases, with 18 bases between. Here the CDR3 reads CASERGGGGTEAFF. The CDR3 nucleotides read TGCGCCAGCGAGAGAGGCGGAGGAGGGACTGAAGCTTTCTTT.

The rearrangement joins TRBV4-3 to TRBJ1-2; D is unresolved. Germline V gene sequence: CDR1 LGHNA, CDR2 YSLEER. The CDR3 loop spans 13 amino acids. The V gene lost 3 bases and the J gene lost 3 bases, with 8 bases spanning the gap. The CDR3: CASSQAVDYGYTF. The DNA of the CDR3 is TGCGCCAGCAGCCAGGCGGTGGACTATGGCTACACCTTC.

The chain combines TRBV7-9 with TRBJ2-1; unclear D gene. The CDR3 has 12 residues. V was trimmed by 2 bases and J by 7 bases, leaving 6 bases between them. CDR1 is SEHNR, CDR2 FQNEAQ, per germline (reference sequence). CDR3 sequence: CASSLFENEQFF. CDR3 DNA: TGTGCCAGCAGCTTATTTGAAAATGAGCAGTTCTTC.

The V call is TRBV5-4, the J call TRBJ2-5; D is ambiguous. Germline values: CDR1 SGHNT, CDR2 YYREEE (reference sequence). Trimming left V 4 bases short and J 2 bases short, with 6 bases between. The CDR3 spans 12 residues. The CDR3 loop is CASSIPQETQYF. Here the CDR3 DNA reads TGTGCCAGCAGCATCCCTCAAGAGACCCAGTACTTC. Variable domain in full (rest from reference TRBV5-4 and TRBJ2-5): ETGVTQSPTHLIKTRGQQVTLRCSSQSGHNTVSWYQQALGQGPQFIFQYYREEENGRGNFPPRFSGLQFPNYSSELNVNALELDDSALYLCASSIPQETQYFGPGTRLLVL.

The CDR3, as DNA: TGTGCCAGCAGCCTTGACAGTGCTCGCGGCTACACCTTC. Its translation: CASSLDSARGYTF. This sequence joins TRBV5-4 and TRBJ1-2, with D possibly matching TRBD1 (5 bases). The V end was cut by 4 bases, the J end by 8 bases, with 15 bases between. The CDR3 loop spans 13 amino acids. CDR1 SGHNT and CDR2 YYREEE come from the germline V gene (reference sequence).

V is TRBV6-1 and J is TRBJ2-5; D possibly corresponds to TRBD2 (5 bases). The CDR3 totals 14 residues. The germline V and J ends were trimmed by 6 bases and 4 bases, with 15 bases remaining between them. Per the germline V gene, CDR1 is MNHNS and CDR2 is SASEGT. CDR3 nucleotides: TGTGCCAGCAGGGCGGGCGTGGGGAGAGAGACCCAGTACTTC. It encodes CASRAGVGRETQYF.

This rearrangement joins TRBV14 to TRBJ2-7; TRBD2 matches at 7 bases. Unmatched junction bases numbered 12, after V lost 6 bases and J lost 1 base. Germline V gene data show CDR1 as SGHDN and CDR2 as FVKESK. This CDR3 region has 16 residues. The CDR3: CASSTGGGTLSYEQYF. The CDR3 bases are TGTGCCAGCAGTACGGGGGGAGGCACCCTTTCCTACGAGCAGTACTTC.

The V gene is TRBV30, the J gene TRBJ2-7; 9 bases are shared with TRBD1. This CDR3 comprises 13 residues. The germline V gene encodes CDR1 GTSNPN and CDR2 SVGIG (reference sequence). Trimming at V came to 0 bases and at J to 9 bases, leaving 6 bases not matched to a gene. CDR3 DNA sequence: TGTGCCTGGAGTGTGGGACAGGGAGGTCGGCAGTACTTC. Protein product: CAWSVGQGGRQYF.

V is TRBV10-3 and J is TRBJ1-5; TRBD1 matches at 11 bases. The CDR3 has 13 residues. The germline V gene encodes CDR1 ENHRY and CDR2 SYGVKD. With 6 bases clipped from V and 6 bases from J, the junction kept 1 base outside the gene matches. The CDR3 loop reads CAISGTGGQPQHF. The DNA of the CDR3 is TGTGCCATCAGCGGGACAGGGGGTCAGCCCCAGCATTTT.

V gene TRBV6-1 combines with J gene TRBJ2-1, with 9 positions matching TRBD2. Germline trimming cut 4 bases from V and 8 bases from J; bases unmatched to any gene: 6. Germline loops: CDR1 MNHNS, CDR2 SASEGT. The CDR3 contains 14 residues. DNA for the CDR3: TGTGCCAGCAGTGTGGCGGGAGGGCCCGATGAGCAGTTCTTC. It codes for CASSVAGGPDEQFF.

The CDR3 is CASSQVNGLAGGRRNEQYF. The CDR3 DNA follows: TGCGCCAGCAGCCAGGTTAATGGTTTGGCGGGAGGGCGGAGGAACGAGCAGTACTTC. The rearrangement links TRBV4-3 to TRBJ2-7; 9 nucleotides align to TRBD2. V dropped 3 bases and J dropped 5; count of bases not matched to a gene: 20. This CDR3 contains 19 residues. Germline-derived CDR1 and CDR2 are LGHNA and YSLEER.

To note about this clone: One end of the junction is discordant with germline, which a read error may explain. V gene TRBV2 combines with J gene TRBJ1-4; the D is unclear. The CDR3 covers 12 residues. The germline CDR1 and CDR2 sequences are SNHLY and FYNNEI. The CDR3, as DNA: TGTGCCAGCAGTGAAGCCTCGGCAGATGTTCTTTTT. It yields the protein CASSEASADVLF.

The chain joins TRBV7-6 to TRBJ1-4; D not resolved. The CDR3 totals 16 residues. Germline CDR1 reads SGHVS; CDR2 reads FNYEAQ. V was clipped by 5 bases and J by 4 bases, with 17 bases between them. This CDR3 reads CASSGKKSGDNEKLFF. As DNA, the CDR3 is TGTGCCAGCAGCGGCAAAAAGTCGGGAGATAATGAAAAACTGTTTTTT.

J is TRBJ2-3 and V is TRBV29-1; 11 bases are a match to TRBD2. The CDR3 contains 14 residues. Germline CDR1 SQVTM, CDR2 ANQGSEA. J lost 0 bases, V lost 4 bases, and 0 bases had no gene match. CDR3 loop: CSVGTSGSTDTQYF. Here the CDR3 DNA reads TGCAGCGTTGGGACTAGCGGGAGCACAGATACGCAGTATTTT.

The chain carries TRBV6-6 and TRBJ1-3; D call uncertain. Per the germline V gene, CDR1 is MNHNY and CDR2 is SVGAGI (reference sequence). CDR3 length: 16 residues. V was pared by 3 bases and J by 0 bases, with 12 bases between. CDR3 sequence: CASSYSTEASGNTIYF. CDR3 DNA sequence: TGTGCCAGCAGTTATTCCACAGAGGCCTCTGGAAACACCATATATTTT.

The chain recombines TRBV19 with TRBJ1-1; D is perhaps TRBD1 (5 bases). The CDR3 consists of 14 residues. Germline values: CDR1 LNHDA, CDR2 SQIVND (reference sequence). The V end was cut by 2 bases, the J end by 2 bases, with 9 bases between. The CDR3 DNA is TGTGCCAGTAGTATATCCGGGGGAAACACTGAAGCTTTCTTT. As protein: CASSISGGNTEAFF.

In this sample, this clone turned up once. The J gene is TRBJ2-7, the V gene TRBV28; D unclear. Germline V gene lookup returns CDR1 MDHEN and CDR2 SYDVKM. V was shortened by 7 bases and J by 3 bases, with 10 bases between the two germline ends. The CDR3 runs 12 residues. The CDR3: CASTPGRYEQYF. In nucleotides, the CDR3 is TGTGCCAGCACCCCTGGCCGCTACGAGCAGTACTTC.